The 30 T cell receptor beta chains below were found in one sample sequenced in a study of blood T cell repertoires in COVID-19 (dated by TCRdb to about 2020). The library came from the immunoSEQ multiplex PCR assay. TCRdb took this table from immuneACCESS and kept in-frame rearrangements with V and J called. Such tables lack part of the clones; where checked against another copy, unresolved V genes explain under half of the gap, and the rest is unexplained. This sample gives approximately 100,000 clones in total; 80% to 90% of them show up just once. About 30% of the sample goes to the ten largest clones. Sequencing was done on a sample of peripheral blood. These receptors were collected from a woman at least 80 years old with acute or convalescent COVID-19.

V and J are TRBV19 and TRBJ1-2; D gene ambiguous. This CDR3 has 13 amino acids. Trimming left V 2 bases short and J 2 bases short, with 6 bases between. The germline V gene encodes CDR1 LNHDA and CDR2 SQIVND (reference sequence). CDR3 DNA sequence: TGTGCCAGTAGTATATCGGAGAACTATGGCTACACCTTC. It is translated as CASSISENYGYTF.

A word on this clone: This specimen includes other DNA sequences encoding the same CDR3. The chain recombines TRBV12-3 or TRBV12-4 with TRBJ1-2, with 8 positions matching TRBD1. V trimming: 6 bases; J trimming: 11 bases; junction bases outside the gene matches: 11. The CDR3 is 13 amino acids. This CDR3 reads CASSPDDRGGYTF. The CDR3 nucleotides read TGTGCCAGCAGCCCCGATGACAGGGGTGGTTACACCTTC.

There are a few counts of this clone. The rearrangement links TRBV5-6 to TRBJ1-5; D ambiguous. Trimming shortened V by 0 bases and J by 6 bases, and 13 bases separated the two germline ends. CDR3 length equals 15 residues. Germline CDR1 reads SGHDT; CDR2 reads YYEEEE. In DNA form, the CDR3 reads TGTGCCAGCAGCTTGGGACCCTTGGGGAGTCAGCCCCAGCATTTT. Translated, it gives CASSLGPLGSQPQHF.

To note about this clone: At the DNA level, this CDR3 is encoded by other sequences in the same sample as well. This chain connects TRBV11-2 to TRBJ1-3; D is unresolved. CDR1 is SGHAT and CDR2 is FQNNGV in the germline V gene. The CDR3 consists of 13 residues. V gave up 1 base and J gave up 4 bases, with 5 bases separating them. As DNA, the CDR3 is TGTGCCAGCAGCTTAGTTAGAGGAAACACCATATATTTT. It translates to CASSLVRGNTIYF.

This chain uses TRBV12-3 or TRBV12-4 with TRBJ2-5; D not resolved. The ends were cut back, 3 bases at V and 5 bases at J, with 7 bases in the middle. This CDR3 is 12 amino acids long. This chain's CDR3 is CASSLPGETQYF. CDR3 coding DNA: TGTGCCAGCAGTTTGCCCGGGGAGACCCAGTACTTC.

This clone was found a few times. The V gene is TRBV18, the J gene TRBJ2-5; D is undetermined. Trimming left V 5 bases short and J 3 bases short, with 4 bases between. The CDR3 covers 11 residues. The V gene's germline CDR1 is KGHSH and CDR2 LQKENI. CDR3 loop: CASSAEETQYF. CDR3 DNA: TGTGCCAGCTCAGCAGAAGAGACCCAGTACTTC.

The CDR3 nucleotides are TGTGCCAGCAGTTCTCCGGGACACCGCCACTCCTACGAGCAGTACTTC. Translation: CASSSPGHRHSYEQYF. The V gene is TRBV28, the J gene TRBJ2-7, with D possibly matching TRBD1 (6 bases). Germline CDR1 MDHEN, CDR2 SYDVKM. V was trimmed by 4 bases and J by 0 bases, leaving 16 bases between them. The CDR3 runs to 16 residues.

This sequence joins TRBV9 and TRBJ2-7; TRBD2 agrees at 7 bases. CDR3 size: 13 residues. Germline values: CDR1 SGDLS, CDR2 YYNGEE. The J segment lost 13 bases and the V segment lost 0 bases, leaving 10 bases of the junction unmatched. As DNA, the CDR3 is TGTGCCAGCAGCGTAGCCCAGAGCGGGGCGCTCTACTTC. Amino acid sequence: CASSVAQSGALYF. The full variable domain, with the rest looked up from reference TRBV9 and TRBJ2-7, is DSGVTQTPKHLITATGQRVTLRCSPRSGDLSVYWYQQSLDQGLQFLIQYYNGEERAKGNILERFSAQQFPDLHSELNLSSLELGDSALYFCASSVAQSGALYFGPGTRLTVT.

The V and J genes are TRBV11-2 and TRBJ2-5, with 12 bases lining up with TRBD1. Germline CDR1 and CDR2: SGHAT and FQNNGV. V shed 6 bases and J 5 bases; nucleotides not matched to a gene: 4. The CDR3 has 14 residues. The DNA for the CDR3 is TGTGCCAGCAGGGGGACAGGGGGCGGTGAGACCCAGTACTTC. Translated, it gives CASRGTGGGETQYF.

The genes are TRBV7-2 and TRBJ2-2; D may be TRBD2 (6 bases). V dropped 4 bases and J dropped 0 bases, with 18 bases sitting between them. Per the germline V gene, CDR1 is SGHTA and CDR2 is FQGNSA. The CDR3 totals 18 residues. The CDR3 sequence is CASSSRVGRGANTGELFF. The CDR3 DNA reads TGTGCCAGCAGCTCACGGGTTGGGCGGGGAGCGAACACCGGGGAGCTGTTTTTT.

The CDR3 is CASTHPRDNSGNTIYF. The CDR3 nucleotides are TGTGCCAGTACACACCCCCGGGACAACTCTGGAAACACCATATATTTT. V gene TRBV2 combines with J gene TRBJ1-3; D perhaps matches TRBD1 (6 bases). This CDR3 spans 16 amino acids. Looked up from germline, CDR1 is SNHLY and CDR2 is FYNNEI. Trimming shortened V by 9 bases and J by 0 bases, and 18 bases separated the two germline ends.

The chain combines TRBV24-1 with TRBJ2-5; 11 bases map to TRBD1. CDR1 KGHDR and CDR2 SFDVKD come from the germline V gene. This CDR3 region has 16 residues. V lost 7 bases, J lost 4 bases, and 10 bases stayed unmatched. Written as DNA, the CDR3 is TGTGCCACCAGCAGATTAGGACAGGGGGCTGTAGAGACCCAGTACTTC. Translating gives CATSRLGQGAVETQYF.

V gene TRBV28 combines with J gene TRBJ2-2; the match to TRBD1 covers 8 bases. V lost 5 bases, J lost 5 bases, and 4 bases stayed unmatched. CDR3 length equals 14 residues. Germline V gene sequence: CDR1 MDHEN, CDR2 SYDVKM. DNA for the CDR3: TGTGCCAGCAGTCATTACAGGGGGACCGGGGAGCTGTTTTTT. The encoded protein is CASSHYRGTGELFF.

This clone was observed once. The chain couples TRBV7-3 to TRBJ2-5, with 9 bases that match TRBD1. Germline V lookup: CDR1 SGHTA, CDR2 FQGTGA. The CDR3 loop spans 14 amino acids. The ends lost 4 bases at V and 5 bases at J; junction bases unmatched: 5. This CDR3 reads CASSSTGGRETQYF. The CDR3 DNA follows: TGTGCCAGCAGCTCCACAGGGGGCAGGGAGACCCAGTACTTC.

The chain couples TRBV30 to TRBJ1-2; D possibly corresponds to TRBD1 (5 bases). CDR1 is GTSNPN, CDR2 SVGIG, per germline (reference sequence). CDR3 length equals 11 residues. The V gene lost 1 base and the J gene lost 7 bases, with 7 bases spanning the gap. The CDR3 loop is CAWSEGSGYTF. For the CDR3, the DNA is TGTGCCTGGAGTGAGGGGTCTGGCTACACCTTC.

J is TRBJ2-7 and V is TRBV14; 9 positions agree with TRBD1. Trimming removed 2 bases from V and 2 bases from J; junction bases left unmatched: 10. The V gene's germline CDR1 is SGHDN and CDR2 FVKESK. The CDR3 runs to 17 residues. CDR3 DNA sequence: TGTGCCAGCAGCCAACAACCCCGGACAGGGGCCGCCTACGAGCAGTACTTC. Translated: CASSQQPRTGAAYEQYF.

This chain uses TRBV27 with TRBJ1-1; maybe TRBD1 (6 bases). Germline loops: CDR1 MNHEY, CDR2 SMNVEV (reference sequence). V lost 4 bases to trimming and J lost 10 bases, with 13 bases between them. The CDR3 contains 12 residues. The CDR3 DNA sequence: TGTGCCAGCAGTTCGAACAGGGCACCAGCTTTCTTT. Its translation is CASSSNRAPAFF.

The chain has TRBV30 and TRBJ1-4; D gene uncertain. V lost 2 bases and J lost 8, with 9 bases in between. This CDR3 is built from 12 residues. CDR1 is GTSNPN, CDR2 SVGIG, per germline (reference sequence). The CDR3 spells CAWSRRGEKLFF. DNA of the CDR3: TGTGCCTGGAGTCGTAGAGGAGAAAAACTGTTTTTT. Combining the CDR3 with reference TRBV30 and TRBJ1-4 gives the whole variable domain SQTIHQWPATLVQPVGSPLSLECTVEGTSNPNLYWYRQAAGRGLQLLFYSVGIGQISSEVPQNLSASRPQDRQFILSSKKLLLSDSGFYLCAWSRRGEKLFFGSGTQLSVL.

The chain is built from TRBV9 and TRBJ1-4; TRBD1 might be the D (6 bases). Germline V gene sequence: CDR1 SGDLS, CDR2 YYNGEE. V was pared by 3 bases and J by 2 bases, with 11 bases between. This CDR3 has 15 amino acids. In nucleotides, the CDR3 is TGTGCCAGCAGCGCCGGACAGCCTACTAATGAAAAACTGTTTTTT. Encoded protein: CASSAGQPTNEKLFF.

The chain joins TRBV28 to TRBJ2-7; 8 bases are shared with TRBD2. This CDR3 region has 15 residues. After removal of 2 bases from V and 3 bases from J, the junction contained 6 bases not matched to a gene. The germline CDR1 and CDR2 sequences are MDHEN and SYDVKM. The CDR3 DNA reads TGTGCCAGCAGTTTAGGGGCGGGGGGACACTACGAGCAGTACTTC. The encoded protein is CASSLGAGGHYEQYF.

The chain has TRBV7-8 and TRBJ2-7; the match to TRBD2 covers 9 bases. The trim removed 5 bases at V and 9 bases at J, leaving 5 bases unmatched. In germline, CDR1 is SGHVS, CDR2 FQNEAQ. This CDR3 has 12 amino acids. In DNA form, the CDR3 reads TGTGCCAGCAGCCCTCGGCGGGGGGGGCAGTACTTC. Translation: CASSPRRGGQYF.

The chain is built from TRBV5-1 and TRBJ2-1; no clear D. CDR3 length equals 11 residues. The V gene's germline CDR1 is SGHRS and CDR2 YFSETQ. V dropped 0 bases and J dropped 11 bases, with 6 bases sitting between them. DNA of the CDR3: TGCGCCAGCAGCTTGGCATGGCAGCAGTTCTTC. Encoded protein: CASSLAWQQFF.

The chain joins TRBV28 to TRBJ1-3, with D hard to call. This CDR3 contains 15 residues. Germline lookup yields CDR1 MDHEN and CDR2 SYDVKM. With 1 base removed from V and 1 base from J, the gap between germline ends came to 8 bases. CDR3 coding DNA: TGTGCCAGCAGTTTATCGGGTAGTTCTGGAAACACCATATATTTT. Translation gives CASSLSGSSGNTIYF.

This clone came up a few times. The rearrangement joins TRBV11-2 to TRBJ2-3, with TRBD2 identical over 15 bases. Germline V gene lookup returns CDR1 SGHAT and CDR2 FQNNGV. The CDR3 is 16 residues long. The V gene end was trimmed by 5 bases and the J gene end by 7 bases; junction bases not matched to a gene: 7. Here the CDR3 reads CASSAGLAGGLNTQYF. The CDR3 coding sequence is TGTGCCAGCAGCGCCGGACTAGCGGGGGGGCTAAATACGCAGTATTTT.

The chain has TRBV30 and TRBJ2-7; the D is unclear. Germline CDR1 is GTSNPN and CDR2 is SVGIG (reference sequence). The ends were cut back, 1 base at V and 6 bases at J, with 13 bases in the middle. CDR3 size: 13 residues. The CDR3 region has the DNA TGTGCCTGGAGTGCCCGTGGGCTTATCGAGCAGTACTTC. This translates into CAWSARGLIEQYF.

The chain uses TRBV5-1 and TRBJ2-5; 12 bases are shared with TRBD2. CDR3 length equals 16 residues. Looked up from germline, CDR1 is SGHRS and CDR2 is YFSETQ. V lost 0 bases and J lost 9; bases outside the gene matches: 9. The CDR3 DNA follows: TGCGCCAGCAGCTTGGGACTAGCGGGGGACTCGGGGGCCCAGTACTTC. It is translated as CASSLGLAGDSGAQYF.

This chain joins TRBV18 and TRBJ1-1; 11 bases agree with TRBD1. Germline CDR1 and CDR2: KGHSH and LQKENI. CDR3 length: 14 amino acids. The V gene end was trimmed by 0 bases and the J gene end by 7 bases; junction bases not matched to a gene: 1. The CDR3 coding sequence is TGTGCCAGCTCACCACCGGGACAGGGGGGTGAAGCTTTCTTT. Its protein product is CASSPPGQGGEAFF.

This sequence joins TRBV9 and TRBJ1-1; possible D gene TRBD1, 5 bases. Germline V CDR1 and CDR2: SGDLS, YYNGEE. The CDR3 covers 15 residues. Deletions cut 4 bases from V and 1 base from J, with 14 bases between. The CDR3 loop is CASSPRGGTNTEAFF. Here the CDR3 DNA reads TGTGCCAGCAGCCCCCGTGGGGGGACGAACACTGAAGCTTTCTTT.

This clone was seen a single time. The CDR3 is CASSSSFVGAEQYF. The CDR3 nucleotides read TGTGCCAGCAGTTCCTCCTTCGTAGGGGCCGAGCAGTACTTC. V and J are TRBV6-5 and TRBJ2-7, with D perhaps matching TRBD1 (5 bases). The germline gives CDR1 MNHEY, CDR2 SVGAGI. CDR3 length: 14 amino acids. V shed 4 bases and J shed 6 bases, with 16 bases lying between them.

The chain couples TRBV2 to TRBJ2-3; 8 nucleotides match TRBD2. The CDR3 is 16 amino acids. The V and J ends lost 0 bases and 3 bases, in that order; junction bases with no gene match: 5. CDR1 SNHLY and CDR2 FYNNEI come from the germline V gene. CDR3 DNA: TGTGCCAGCAGTGAAGCGCTTCAGCGGGAGACAGATACGCAGTATTTT. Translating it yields CASSEALQRETDTQYF. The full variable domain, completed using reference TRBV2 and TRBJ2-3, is EPEVTQTPSHQVTQMGQEVILRCVPISNHLYFYWYRQILGQKVEFLVSFYNNEISEKSEIFDDQFSVERPDGSNFTLKIRSTKLEDSAMYFCASSEALQRETDTQYFGPGTRLTVL.